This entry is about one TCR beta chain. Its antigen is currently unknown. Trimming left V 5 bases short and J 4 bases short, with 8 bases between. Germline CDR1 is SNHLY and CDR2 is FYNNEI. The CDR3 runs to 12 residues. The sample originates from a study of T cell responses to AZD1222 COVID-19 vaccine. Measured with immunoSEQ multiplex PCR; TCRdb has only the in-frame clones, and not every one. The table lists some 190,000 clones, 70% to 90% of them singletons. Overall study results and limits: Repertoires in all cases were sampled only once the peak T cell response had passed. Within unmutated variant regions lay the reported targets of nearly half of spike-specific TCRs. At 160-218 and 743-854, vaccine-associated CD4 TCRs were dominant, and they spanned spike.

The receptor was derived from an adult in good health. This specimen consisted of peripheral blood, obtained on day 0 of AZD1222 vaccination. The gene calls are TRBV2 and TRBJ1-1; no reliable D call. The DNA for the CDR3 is TGTGCCAGCAGTTTCGATTCCACTGAAGCTTTCTTT. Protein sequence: CASSFDSTEAFF.